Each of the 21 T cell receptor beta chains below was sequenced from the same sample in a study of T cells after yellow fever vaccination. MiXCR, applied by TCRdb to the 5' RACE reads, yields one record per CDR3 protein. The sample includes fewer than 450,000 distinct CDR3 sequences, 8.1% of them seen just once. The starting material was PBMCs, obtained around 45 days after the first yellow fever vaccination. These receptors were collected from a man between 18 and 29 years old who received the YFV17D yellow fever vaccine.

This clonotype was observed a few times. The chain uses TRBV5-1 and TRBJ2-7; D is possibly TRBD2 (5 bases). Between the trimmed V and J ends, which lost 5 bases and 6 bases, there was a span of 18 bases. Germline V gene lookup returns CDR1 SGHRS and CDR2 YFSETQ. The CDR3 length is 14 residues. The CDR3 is CASREAPGGIEQYV. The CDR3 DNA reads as TGCGCCAGCAGAGAAGCTCCCGGAGGCATCGAGCAGTACGTC.

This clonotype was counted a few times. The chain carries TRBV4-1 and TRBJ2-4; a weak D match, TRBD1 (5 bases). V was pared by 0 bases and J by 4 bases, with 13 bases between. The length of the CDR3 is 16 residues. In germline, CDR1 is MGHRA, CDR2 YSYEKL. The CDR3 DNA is TGCGCCAGCAGCCAAGATTCTCAGGGTATAAAAAACATTCAGTACTTC. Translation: CASSQDSQGIKNIQYF.

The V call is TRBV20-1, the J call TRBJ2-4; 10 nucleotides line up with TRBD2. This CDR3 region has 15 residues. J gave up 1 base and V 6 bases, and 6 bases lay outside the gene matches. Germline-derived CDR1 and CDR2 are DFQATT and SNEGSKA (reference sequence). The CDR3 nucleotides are TGCAGTGCCGTCCCGACTAGCGGGGCCAAAAACATTCAGTACTTC. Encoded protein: CSAVPTSGAKNIQYF.

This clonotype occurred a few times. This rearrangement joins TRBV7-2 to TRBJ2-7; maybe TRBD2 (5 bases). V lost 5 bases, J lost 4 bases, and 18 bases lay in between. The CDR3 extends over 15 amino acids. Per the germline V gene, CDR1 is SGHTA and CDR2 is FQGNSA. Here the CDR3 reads CASSHTARGLYEQYV. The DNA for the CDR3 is TGTGCCAGCAGCCATACGGCCCGGGGTCTGTACGAGCAGTACGTC.

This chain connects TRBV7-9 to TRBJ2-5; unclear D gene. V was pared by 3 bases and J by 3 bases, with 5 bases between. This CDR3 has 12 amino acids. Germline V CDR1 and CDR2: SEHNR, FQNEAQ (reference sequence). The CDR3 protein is CASSFREETQYF. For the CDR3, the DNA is TGTGCCAGCAGCTTCCGGGAAGAGACCCAGTACTTC. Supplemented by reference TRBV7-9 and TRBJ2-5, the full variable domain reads DTGVSQNPRHKITKRGQNVTFRCDPISEHNRLYWYRQTLGQGPEFLTYFQNEAQLEKSRLLSDRFSAERPKGSFSTLEIQRTEQGDSAMYLCASSFREETQYFGPGTRLLVL.

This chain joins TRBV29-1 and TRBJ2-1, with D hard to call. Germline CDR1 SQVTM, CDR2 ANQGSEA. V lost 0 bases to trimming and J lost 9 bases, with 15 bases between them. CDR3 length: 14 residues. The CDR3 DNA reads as TGCAGCGTTGAAGAAATGCTTGTAGGGCCTGAGCAGTTCTTC. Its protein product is CSVEEMLVGPEQFF.

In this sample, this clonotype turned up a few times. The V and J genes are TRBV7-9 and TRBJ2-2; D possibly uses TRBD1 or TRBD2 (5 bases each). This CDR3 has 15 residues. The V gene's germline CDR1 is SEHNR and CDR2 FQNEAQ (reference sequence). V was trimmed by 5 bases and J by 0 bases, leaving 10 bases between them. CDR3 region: CASSTGPANTGELFF. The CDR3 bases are TGTGCCAGCAGCACGGGACCGGCGAACACCGGGGAGCTGTTTTTT.

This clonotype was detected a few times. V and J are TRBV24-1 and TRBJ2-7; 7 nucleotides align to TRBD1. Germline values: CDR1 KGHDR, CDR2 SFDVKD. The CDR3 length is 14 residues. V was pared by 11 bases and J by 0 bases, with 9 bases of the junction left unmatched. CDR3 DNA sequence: TGTGCCAGCACAGGGGCCAAGAGCTCCTACGAGCAGTACTTC. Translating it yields CASTGAKSSYEQYF.

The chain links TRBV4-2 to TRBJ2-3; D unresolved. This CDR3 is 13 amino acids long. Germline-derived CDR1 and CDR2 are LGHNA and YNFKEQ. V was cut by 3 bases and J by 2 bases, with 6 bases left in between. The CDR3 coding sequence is TGTGCCAGCAGCCACAGATACACAGATACGCAGTATTTT. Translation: CASSHRYTDTQYF.

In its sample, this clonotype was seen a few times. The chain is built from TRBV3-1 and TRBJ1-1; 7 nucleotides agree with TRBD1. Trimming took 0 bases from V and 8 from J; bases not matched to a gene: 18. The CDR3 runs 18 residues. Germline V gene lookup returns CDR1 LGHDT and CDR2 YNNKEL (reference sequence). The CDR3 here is CASSQDRTGAGFIIEAFF. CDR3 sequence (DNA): TGTGCCAGCAGCCAAGATCGAACAGGGGCAGGATTTATTATCGAAGCTTTCTTT.

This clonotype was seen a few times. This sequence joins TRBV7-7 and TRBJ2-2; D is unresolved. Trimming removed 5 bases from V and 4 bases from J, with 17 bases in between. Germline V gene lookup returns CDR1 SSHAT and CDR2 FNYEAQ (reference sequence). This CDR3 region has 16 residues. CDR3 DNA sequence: TGTGCCAGCAGCCCAACAGCTTCGGGCTCCACCGGGGAGCTGTTTTTT. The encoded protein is CASSPTASGSTGELFF.

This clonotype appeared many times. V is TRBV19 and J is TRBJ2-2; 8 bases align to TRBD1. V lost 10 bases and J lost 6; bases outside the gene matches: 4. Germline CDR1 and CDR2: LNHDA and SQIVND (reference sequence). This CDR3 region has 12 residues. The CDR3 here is CATQGAAGELFF. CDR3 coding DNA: TGTGCCACCCAGGGGGCAGCCGGGGAGCTGTTTTTT. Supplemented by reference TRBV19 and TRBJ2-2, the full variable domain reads DGGITQSPKYLFRKEGQNVTLSCEQNLNHDAMYWYRQDPGQGLRLIYYSQIVNDFQKGDIAEGYSVSREKKESFPLTVTSAQKNPTAFYLCATQGAAGELFFGEGSRLTVL.

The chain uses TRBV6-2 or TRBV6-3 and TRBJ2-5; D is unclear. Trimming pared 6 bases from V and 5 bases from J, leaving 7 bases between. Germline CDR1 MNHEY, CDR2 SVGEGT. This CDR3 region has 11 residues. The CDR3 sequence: CASSLWETQYF. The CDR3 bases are TGTGCCAGCAGCCTTTGGGAGACCCAGTACTTC.

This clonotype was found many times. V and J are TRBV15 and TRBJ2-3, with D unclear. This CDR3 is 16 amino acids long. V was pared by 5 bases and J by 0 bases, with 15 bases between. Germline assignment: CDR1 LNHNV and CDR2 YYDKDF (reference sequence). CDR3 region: CATSFRPGRSTDTQYF. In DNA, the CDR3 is TGTGCCACCAGCTTCAGACCCGGACGGAGCACAGATACGCAGTATTTT.

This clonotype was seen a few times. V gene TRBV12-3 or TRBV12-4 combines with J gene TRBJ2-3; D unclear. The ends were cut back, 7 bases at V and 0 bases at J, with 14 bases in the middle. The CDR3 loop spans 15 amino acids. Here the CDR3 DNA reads TGTGCCAGCACGTACGCGAGGTCTAGCACAGATACGCAGTATTTT. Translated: CASTYARSSTDTQYF.

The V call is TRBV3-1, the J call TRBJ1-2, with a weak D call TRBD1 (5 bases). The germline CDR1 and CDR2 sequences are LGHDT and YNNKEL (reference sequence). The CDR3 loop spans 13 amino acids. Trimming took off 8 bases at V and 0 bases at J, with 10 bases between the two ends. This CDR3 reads CASGRDSNYGYTF. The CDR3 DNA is TGTGCCAGCGGACGGGACTCTAACTATGGCTACACCTTC.

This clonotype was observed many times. CDR3 protein: CASSRTSGEGHEQFF. In DNA form, the CDR3 reads TGTGCCAGCAGCCGGACTAGCGGGGAGGGGCATGAGCAGTTCTTC. The chain uses TRBV6-4 and TRBJ2-1, with 12 positions matching TRBD2. The length of the CDR3 is 15 residues. The germline gives CDR1 MRHNA, CDR2 SNTAGT. J gave up 8 bases and V 6 bases, and 8 bases lay outside the gene matches.

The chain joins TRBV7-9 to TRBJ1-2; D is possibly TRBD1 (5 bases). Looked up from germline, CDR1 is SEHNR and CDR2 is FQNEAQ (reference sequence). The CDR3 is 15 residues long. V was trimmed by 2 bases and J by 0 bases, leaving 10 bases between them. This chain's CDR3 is CASSLSSGSNYGYTF. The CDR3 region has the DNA TGTGCCAGCAGCTTATCTTCAGGGTCTAACTATGGCTACACCTTC.

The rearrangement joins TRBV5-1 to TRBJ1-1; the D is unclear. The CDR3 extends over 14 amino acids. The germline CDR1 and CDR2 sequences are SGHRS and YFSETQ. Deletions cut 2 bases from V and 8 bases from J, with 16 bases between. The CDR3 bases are TGCGCCAGCAGCTTCGTTGGTAGTGGGGTGGAAGCTTTCTTT. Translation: CASSFVGSGVEAFF.

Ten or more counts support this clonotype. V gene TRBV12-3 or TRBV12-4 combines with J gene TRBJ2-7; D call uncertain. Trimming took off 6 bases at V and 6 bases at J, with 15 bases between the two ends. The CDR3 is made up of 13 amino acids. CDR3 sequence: CASSSRTWGEQYF. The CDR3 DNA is TGTGCCAGCAGCTCCCGAACGTGGGGCGAGCAGTACTTC.

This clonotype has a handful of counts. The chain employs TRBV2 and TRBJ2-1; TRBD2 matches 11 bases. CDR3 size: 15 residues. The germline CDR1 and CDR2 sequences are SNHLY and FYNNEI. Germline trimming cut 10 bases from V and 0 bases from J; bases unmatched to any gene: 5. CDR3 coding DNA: TGTGCCATTAGCGGGGGGGAGAGCTCCTACAATGAGCAGTTCTTC. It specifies CAISGGESSYNEQFF.